This T cell receptor (beta chain) was retrieved from a study of blood T cell repertoires in COVID-19. For the study at large: COVID-19 samples, acute and convalescent, were from the United States, Italy and Spain. In each case, the material was cDNA or gDNA derived from T cells, B-cell-depleted T cells, or PBMCs.

Methods used by the authors: Scientists estimated how many nucleated cells there were by amplifying reference gene primers. Method: immunoSEQ multiplex PCR; TCRdb's copy keeps in-frame clones and lacks some. V, J and clone size are taken as reported in that table, and D and trimming were inferred from the DNA itself. The sample has 150,000 to 200,000 clones, 90% seen once. The CDR3 totals 17 residues. Trimming removed 3 bases from V and 7 bases from J; junction bases left unmatched: 17. Per germline, CDR1 WSHSY and CDR2 SAAADI. V usage is TRBV10-2 and J usage is TRBJ2-7; the match to TRBD2 covers 8 bases. Sequencing was done on a sample of peripheral blood. The TCR comes from a man aged 50-60 years with acute or convalescent COVID-19. The CDR3 DNA reads as TGCGCCAGCAGTGACCTCTTGGCGGGAGGCTTCTTTGGGGAGCAGTACTTC. It yields the protein CASSDLLAGGFFGEQYF.